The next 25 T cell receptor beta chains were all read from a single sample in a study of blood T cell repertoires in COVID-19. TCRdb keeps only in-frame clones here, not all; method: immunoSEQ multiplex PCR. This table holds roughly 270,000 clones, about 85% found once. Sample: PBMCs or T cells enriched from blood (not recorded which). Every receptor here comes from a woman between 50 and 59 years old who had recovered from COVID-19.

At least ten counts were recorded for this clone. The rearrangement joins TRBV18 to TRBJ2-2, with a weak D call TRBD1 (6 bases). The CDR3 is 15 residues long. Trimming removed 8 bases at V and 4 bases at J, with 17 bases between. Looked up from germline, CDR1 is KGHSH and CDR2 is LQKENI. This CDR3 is CASTSRQESTGELFF. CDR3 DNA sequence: TGTGCCAGCACCTCCCGACAGGAAAGCACCGGGGAGCTGTTTTTT.

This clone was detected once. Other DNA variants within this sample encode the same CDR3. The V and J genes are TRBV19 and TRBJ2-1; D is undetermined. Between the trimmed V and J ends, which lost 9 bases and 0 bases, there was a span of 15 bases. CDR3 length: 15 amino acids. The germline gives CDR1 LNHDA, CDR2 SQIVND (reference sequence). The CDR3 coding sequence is TGTGCCAGCTCACCTGATAGGAGCTCCTACAATGAGCAGTTCTTC. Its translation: CASSPDRSSYNEQFF.

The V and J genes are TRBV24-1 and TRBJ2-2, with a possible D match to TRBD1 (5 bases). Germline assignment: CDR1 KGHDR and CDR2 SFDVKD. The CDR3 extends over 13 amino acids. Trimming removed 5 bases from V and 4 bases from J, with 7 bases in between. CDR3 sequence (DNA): TGTGCCACCAGTGGGGGCCTCACCGGGGAGCTGTTTTTT. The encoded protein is CATSGGLTGELFF.

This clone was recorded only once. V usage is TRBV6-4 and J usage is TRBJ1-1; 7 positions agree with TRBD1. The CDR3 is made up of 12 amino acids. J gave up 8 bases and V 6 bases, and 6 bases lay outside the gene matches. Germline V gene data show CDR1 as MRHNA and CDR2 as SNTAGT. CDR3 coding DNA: TGTGCCAGCAGAGGACTGACAGGGGAAGCTTTCTTT. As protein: CASRGLTGEAFF.

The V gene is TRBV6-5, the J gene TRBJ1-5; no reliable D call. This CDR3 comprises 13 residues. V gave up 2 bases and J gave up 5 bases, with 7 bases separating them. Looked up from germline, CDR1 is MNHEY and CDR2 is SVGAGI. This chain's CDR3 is CASSYSRDQPQHF. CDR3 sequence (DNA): TGTGCCAGCAGTTACAGTAGAGATCAGCCCCAGCATTTT.

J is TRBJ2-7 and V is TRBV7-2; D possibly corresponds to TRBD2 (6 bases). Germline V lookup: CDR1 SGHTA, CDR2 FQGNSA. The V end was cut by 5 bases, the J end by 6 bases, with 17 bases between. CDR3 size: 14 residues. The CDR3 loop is CASSRDFPLLEQYF. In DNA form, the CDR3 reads TGTGCCAGCAGCCGGGACTTCCCCCTCCTCGAGCAGTACTTC.

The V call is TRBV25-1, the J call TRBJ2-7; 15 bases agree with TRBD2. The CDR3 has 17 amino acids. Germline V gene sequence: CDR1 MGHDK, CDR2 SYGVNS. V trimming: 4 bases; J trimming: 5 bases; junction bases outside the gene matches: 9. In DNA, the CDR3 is TGTGCCAGCAGTGCCTATCCCGGGACTAGCGGGAGGAACGAGCAGTACTTC. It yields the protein CASSAYPGTSGRNEQYF.

The CDR3 nucleotides read TGTGCCAGCAGCTTGAATCTTTTCTACGAGCAGTACTTC. It encodes CASSLNLFYEQYF. The chain joins TRBV5-6 to TRBJ2-7; D ambiguous. Per the germline V gene, CDR1 is SGHDT and CDR2 is YYEEEE. The CDR3 consists of 13 residues. V lost 1 base to trimming and J lost 3 bases, with 8 bases between them. The variable domain in full, completed from reference TRBV5-6 and TRBJ2-7, reads DAGVTQSPTHLIKTRGQQVTLRCSPKSGHDTVSWYQQALGQGPQFIFQYYEEEERQRGNFPDRFSGHQFPNYSSELNVNALLLGDSALYLCASSLNLFYEQYFGPGTRLTVT.

The CDR3 region has the DNA TGCGCCAGCAGTGAGTCCGGGAACCATCAGCCCCAGCATTTT. This encodes CASSESGNHQPQHF. This sequence joins TRBV10-2 and TRBJ1-5; no reliable D call. The CDR3 is 14 residues long. From germline, CDR1 is WSHSY and CDR2 SAAADI. The V and J ends lost 0 bases and 5 bases respectively, with 8 bases between them.

The CDR3 protein is CASSQTRGRGEKLFF. The CDR3 region has the DNA TGTGCCAGCAGTCAAACCAGGGGGCGGGGTGAAAAACTGTTTTTT. The rearrangement links TRBV2 to TRBJ1-4, with 8 bases fitting TRBD1. The CDR3 is 15 amino acids. V gave up 5 bases and J gave up 7 bases; unmatched junction bases: 9. The germline V gene has CDR1 SNHLY and CDR2 FYNNEI.

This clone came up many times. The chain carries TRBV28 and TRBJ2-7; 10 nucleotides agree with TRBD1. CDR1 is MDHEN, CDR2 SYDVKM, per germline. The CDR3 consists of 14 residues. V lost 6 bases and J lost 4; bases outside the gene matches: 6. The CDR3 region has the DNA TGTGCCAGCAGGCACCGGGACAGGGGATACGAGCAGTACTTC. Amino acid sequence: CASRHRDRGYEQYF.

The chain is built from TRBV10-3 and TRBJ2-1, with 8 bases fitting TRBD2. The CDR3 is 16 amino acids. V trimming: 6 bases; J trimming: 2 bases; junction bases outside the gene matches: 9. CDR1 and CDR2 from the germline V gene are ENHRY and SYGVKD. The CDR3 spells CAIRRSGSSPYNEQFF. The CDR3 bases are TGTGCCATCAGACGAAGCGGGAGTAGCCCCTACAATGAGCAGTTCTTC.

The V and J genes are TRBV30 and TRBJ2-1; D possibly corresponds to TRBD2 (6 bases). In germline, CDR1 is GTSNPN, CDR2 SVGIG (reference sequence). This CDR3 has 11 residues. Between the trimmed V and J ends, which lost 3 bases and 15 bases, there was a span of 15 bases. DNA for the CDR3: TGTGCCTGGAGGACGGGAGTTGATCCGTTCTTC. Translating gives CAWRTGVDPFF.

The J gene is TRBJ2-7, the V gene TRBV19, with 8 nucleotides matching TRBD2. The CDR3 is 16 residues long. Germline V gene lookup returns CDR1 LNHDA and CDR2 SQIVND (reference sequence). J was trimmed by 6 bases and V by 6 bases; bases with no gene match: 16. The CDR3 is CASSPVAGPNVLEQYF. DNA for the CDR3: TGTGCCAGTAGCCCTGTAGCGGGACCCAATGTTCTCGAGCAGTACTTC.

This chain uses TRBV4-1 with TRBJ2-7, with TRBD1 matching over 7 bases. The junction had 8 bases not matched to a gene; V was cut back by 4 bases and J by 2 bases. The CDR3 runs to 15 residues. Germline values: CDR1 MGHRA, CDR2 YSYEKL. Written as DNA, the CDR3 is TGCGCCAGCAGCCTCGCCGGGACAGCTACCTACGAGCAGTACTTC. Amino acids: CASSLAGTATYEQYF.

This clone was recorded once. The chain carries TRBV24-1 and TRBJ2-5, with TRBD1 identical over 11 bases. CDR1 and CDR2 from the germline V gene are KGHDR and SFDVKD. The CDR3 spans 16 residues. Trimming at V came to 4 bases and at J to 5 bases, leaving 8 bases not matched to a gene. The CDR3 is CATSDPGQGAWETQYF. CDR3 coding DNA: TGTGCCACCAGTGACCCCGGACAGGGGGCTTGGGAGACCCAGTACTTC.

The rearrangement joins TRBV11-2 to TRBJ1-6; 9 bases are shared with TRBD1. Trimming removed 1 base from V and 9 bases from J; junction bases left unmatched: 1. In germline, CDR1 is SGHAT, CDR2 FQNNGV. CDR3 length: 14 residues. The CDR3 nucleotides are TGTGCCAGCAGCTTAGGACAGGGGGTTTCACCCCTCCACTTT. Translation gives CASSLGQGVSPLHF.

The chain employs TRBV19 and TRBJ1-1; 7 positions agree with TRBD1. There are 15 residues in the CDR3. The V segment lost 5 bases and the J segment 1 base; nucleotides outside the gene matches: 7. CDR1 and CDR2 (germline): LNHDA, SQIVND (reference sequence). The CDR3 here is CASSGPGQKNTEAFF. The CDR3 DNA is TGTGCCAGTAGTGGACCGGGACAGAAGAACACTGAAGCTTTCTTT. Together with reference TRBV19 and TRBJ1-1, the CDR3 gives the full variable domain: DGGITQSPKYLFRKEGQNVTLSCEQNLNHDAMYWYRQDPGQGLRLIYYSQIVNDFQKGDIAEGYSVSREKKESFPLTVTSAQKNPTAFYLCASSGPGQKNTEAFFGQGTRLTVV.

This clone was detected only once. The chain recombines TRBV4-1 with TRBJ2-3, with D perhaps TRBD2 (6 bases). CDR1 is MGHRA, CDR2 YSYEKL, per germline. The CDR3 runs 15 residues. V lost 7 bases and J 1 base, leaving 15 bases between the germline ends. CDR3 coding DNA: TGCGCCAGCACGCCTTGGGGGGTGGGCACAGATACGCAGTATTTT. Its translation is CASTPWGVGTDTQYF.

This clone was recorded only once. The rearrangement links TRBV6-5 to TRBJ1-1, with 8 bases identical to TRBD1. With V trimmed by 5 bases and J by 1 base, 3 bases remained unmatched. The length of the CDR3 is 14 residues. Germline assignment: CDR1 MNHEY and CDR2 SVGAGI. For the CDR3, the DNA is TGTGCCAGCAGTAGACAGGGGCAGAACACTGAAGCTTTCTTT. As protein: CASSRQGQNTEAFF.

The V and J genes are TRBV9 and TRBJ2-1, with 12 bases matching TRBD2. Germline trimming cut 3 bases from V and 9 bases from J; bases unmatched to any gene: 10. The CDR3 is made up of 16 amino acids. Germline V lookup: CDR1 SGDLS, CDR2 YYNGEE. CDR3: CASSEGTSGRIGEQFF. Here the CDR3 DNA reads TGTGCCAGCAGCGAGGGAACTAGCGGGAGGATCGGTGAGCAGTTCTTC.

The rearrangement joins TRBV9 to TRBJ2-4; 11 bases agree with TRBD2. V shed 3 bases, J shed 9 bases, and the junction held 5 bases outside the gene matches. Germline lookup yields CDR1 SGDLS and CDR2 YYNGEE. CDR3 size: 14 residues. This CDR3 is CASSAGLADGIQYF. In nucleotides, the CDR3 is TGTGCCAGCAGCGCGGGACTAGCGGACGGCATTCAGTACTTC.

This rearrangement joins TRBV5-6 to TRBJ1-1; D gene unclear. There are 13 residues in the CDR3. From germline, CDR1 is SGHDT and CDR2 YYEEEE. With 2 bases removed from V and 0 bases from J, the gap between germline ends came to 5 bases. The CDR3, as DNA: TGTGCCAGCAGCTTAACTATGAACACTGAAGCTTTCTTT. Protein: CASSLTMNTEAFF.

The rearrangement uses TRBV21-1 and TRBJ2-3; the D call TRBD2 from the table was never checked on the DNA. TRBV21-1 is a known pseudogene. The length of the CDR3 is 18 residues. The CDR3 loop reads CASSQRNTLAGGTDTQYF. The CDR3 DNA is TGTGCCAGCAGCCAAAGAAATACACTAGCGGGAGGGACAGATACGCAGTATTTT.

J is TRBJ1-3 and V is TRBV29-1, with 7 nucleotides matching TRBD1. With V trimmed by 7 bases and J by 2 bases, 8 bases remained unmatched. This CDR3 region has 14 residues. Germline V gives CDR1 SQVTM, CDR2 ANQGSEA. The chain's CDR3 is CSAGDTGAGNTIYF. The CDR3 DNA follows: TGCAGCGCTGGGGATACAGGGGCTGGAAACACCATATATTTT.